This T cell receptor beta chain was sequenced in a study of OX40 agonist ivuxolimab in advanced cancers. Study-wide background: Six ivuxolimab dose levels, 0.01 to 10 mg/kg, were given intravenously every 2 weeks. Of mixed ages from about 23 to 79 and averaging about 60 years, the group was about 80% male. Study results and limitations: Normalized T-cell clonal expansion was also low in a subset of nonresponders.

Clones were read by immunoSEQ multiplex PCR, and TCRdb kept only the in-frame ones, dropping some. The sample lists about 40,000 clones, around 89% occurring once. A remark on this clone: What it binds is unknown.

V was shortened by 0 bases and J by 5 bases, with 10 bases between the two germline ends. Germline V gene lookup returns CDR1 SGHNT and CDR2 YYREEE (reference sequence). The CDR3 contains 14 residues. The receptor comes from an adult with an advanced solid tumor such as melanoma, head and neck, liver or kidney cancer. The J gene is TRBJ2-3, the V gene TRBV5-4, with D tentatively TRBD2 (5 bases). The material was CD4+ or CD8+ T cells sorted from blood, obtained in a trial of the OX40 agonist ivuxolimab. Written as DNA, the CDR3 is TGTGCCAGCAGCTTGGTCGGGATACTAGATACGCAGTATTTT. Its protein is CASSLVGILDTQYF. Variable domain in full (rest from reference TRBV5-4 and TRBJ2-3): ETGVTQSPTHLIKTRGQQVTLRCSSQSGHNTVSWYQQALGQGPQFIFQYYREEENGRGNFPPRFSGLQFPNYSSELNVNALELDDSALYLCASSLVGILDTQYFGPGTRLTVL.